This T cell receptor beta chain appears in the sequencing data of a study of T cells in Graves' hyperthyroidism and ophthalmopathy. Template material for amplifying TCR beta CDR3 regions consisted of RNA transcripts. A set of HTBI primers served as the primers for a first-round RT-PCR of the TCR CDR3. TCRdb passed the multiplex PCR reads through MiXCR, listing each CDR3 protein once. This table holds about 410,000 distinct CDR3 sequences, 14% to 15% found once. On the basis of clinical symptoms, serum thyroxine and TRAb, thyroid ultrasound and orbital computed tomography, diagnoses were made. The CDR3 has 18 amino acids. The germline V gene encodes CDR1 MNHNS and CDR2 SASEGT. V lost 4 bases and J lost 3; bases outside the gene matches: 12. This clonotype was detected many times.

The receptor comes from a young man with Graves' ophthalmopathy. The chain recombines TRBV6-1 with TRBJ2-7; 13 nucleotides match TRBD2. Specimen: blood. CDR3 DNA: TGTGCCAGCAGTGGAGGGACTAGCGGGACAACCGGATACTACGAGCAGTACTTC. It yields the protein CASSGGTSGTTGYYEQYF.